This T cell receptor (beta chain) came from a study of T cell changes during pregnancy in multiple sclerosis (dated by TCRdb to the late 2010s). Regarding the research as a whole: In women with multiple sclerosis, the researchers looked at how the T cell repertoire shifted as pregnancy progressed.

With regard to this clone: It has no known antigen specificity. No much larger clonotype is one base removed from it; base qualities were not supplied.

Library method: the immunoSEQ multiplex PCR assay. Drawn from immuneACCESS, this table holds only the in-frame rearrangements with V and J called that TCRdb kept. Clones are partly lost; checked studies trace under half to an unresolved V gene and leave the rest unexplained. This sample lists about 59,000 clones; around 94% were detected once. The top ten constitute 2.5% to 3% of the sample. The sequences come from CD8+ T cells from peripheral blood mononuclear cells, collected after pregnancy. The TCR comes from a female donor with multiple sclerosis, enrolled in a pregnancy study.

The base sequence is TGTGCCAGCAGCTTAGAACCTAGATCCTACGAGCAGTACTTC. It translates to CASSLEPRSYEQYF. The chain employs TRBV7-2 and TRBJ2-7, with the D gene call left open. Trimming takes 1 base from V and 1 base from J, and the germline ends sit 8 bases apart. Taken from cysteine to phenylalanine, the CDR3 has 14 residues. The kept DNA is CDR3 alone, 42 bases in frame from the first base. CDR1 is given as SGHTA and CDR2 as FQGNSA, both from the germline V gene.